The clone carrying this T cell receptor (beta chain) was seen a few times. Its target is unknown. This entry belongs to a study of CD8 T cells in ankylosing spondylitis. Overall study results and limits: Earlier reports found some motif variants in synovial fluid and blood in reactive arthritis. Significant enrichment of disease-linked clones was reportedly seen in matched ankylosing spondylitis synovial fluid. A motif in TCR beta, a set of seven to nine highly homologous variants, appeared characteristic of ankylosing spondylitis blood. Clones linked to the disease showed a CD8+ phenotype. They occurred at relatively low frequencies in peripheral blood.

Libraries of TCR beta came from quantitative 5'-RACE with molecular barcodes. TCRdb called the 5' RACE reads again in MiXCR, with one record for every CDR3 protein. The sample records over 400,000 distinct CDR3 sequences, about 25% being singletons. CDR1 and CDR2 from the germline V gene are DFQATT and SNEGSKA (reference sequence). CDR3 size: 13 residues. With 5 bases clipped from V and 7 bases from J, the junction kept 7 bases outside the gene matches. This receptor was identified in a male donor with ankylosing spondylitis. Sequenced sample: blood, either unsorted or a sorted T cell fraction (not recorded which). V usage is TRBV20-1 and J usage is TRBJ1-5; 8 nucleotides agree with TRBD1. CDR3 DNA sequence: TGCAGTGCTCCACAGGGGGTAGGACAGCCCCAGCATTTT. Residues: CSAPQGVGQPQHF.